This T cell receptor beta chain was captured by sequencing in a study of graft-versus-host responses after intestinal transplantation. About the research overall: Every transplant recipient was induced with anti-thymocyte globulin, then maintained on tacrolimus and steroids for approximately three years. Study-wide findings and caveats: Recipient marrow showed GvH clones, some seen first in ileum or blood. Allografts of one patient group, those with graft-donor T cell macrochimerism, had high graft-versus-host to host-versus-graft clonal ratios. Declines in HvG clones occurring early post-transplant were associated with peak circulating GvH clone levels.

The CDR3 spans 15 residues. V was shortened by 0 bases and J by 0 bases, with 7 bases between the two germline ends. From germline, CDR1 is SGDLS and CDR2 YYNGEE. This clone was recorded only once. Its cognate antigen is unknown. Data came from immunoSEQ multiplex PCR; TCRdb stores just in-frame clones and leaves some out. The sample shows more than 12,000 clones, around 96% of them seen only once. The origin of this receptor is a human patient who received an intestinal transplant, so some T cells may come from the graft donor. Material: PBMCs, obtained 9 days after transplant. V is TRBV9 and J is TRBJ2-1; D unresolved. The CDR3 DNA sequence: TGTGCCAGCAGCGTAGAACCTGGCTCCTACAATGAGCAGTTCTTC. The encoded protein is CASSVEPGSYNEQFF.